This entry is about one T cell receptor beta chain. The V and J ends lost 2 bases and 6 bases respectively, with 15 bases between them. Germline CDR1 WNHNN, CDR2 SYGVQD (reference sequence). The CDR3 is made up of 15 amino acids. The data were obtained in a study of cytomegalovirus exposure and HLA in healthy donors. With 60 Vbeta and 13 Jbeta primers, the PCR was carried out. Assay: immunoSEQ multiplex PCR; the TCRdb copy retains only in-frame clones and omits some. The data contain around 160,000 clones, around four fifths of them singletons. Source material: PBMCs. The TCR was taken from a man in his late teens or twenties in good health and CMV-seropositive. V and J are TRBV10-1 and TRBJ2-3; weak D call: TRBD2 (6 bases). The DNA of the CDR3 is TGCGCCAGCAGTGAGGTACTCGGGGGTAAGGATACGCAGTATTTT. Translated: CASSEVLGGKDTQYF.